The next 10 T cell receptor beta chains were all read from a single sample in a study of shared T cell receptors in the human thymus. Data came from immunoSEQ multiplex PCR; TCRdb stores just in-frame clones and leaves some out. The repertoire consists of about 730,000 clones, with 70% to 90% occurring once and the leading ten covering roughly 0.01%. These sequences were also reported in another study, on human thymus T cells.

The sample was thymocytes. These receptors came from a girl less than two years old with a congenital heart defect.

The CDR3 DNA sequence: TGTGCCAGCAGTGAAGTTTACAGCTACGAGCAGTACTTC. This encodes CASSEVYSYEQYF. V usage is TRBV2 and J usage is TRBJ2-7; D not resolved. Germline values: CDR1 SNHLY, CDR2 FYNNEI. The CDR3 sequence is 13 residues long. V shed 1 base and J shed 3 bases, with 7 bases lying between them.

For the CDR3, the DNA is TGTGCCAGCACACCCTGGGGGACAGGGTCCTACGAGCAGTACTTC. The encoded protein is CASTPWGTGSYEQYF. The V call is TRBV2, the J call TRBJ2-7; 9 bases are a match to TRBD1. Germline CDR1 and CDR2: SNHLY and FYNNEI. The CDR3 has 15 residues. Germline trimming cut 7 bases from V and 1 base from J; bases unmatched to any gene: 8.

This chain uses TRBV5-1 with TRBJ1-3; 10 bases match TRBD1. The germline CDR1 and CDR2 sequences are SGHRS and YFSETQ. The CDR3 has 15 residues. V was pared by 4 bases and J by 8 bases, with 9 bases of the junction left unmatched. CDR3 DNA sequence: TGCGCCAGCAGCCCGGGACAGGGGATTGGGTACACCATATATTTT. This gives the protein CASSPGQGIGYTIYF. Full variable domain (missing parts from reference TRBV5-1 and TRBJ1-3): KAGVTQTPRYLIKTRGQQVTLSCSPISGHRSVSWYQQTPGQGLQFLFEYFSETQRNKGNFPGRFSGRQFSNSRSEMNVSTLELGDSALYLCASSPGQGIGYTIYFGEGSWLTVV.

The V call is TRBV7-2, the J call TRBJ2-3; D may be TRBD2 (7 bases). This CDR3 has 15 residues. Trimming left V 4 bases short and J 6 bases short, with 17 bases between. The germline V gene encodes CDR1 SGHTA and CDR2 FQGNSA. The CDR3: CASSSCRGAWDTQYF. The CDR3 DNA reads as TGTGCCAGCAGCTCCTGCCGGGGGGCGTGGGATACGCAGTATTTT.

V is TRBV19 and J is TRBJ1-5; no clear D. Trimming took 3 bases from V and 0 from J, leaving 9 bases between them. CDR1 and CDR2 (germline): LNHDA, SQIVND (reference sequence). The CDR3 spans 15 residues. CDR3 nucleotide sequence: TGTGCCAGTAGTATCCCAGGAGGTAGCAATCAGCCCCAGCATTTT. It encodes CASSIPGGSNQPQHF.

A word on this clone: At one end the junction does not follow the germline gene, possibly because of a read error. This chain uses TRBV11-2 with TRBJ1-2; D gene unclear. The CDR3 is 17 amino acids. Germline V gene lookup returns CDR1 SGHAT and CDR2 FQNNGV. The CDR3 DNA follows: TGTGCCAGCAGCTTAACGTCAGTAACTTTGGATAACTATGGCTGCACCTTC. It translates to CASSLTSVTLDNYGCTF. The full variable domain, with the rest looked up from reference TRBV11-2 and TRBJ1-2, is EAGVAQSPRYKIIEKRQSVAFWCNPISGHATLYWYQQILGQGPKLLIQFQNNGVVDDSQLPKDRFSAERLKGVDSTLKIQPAKLEDSAVYLCASSLTSVTLDNYGCTFGSGTRLTVV.

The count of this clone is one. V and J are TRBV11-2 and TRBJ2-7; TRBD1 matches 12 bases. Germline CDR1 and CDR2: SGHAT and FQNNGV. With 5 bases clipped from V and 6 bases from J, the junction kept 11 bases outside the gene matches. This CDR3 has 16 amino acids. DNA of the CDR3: TGTGCCAGCAGCCGACACCGGGACAGGGGGCGATCCGAGCAGTACTTC. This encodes CASSRHRDRGRSEQYF.

This CDR3 is CASSRTGGESYEQYF. In nucleotides, the CDR3 is TGCGCCAGCAGCCGAACAGGGGGCGAATCCTACGAGCAGTACTTC. The J gene is TRBJ2-7, the V gene TRBV10-2; 9 bases map to TRBD1. Germline V gene data show CDR1 as WSHSY and CDR2 as SAAADI. The J segment lost 1 base and the V segment lost 6 bases, leaving 7 bases of the junction unmatched. There are 15 residues in the CDR3.

CDR3 sequence (DNA): TGTGCCAGCAGCCGCCTGGACACGGCAGTTCTTTATGGCTACACCTTC. Protein sequence: CASSRLDTAVLYGYTF. V gene TRBV7-2 combines with J gene TRBJ1-2; D may be TRBD1 (5 bases). Germline loops: CDR1 SGHTA, CDR2 FQGNSA. This CDR3 has 16 residues. V lost 5 bases to trimming and J lost 5 bases, with 21 bases between them.

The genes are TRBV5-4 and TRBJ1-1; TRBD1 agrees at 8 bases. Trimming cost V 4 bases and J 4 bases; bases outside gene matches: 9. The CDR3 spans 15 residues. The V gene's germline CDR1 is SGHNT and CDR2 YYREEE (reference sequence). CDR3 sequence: CASSNSGTGLTEAFF. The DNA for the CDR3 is TGTGCCAGCAGCAATTCAGGGACAGGTCTCACTGAAGCTTTCTTT.